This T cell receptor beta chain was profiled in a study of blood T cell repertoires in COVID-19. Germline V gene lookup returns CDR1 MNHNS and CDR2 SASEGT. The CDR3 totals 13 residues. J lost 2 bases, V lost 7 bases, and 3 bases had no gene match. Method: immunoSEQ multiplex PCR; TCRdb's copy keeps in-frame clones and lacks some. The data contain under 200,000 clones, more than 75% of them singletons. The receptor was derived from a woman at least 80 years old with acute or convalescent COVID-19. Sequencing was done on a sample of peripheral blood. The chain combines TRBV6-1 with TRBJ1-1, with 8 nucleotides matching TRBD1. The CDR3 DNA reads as TGTGCCAGCAACGACAGGGGAAACACTGAAGCTTTCTTT. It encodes CASNDRGNTEAFF.